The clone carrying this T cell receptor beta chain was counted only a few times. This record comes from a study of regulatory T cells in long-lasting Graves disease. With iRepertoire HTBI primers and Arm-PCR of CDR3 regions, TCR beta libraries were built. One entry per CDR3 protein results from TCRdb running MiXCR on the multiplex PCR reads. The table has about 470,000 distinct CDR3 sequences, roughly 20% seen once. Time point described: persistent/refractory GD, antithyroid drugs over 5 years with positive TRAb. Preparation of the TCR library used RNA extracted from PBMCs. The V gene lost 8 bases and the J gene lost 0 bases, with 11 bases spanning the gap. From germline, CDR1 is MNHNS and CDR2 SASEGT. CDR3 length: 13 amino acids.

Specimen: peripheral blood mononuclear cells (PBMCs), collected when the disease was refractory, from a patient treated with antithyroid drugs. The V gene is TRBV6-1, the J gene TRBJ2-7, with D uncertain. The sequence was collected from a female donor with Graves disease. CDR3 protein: CASGSRSSYEQYF. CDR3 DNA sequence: TGTGCCAGCGGCTCCAGGAGCTCCTACGAGCAGTACTTC.